This T cell receptor beta chain stems from a study of graft-versus-host responses after intestinal transplantation (dated by TCRdb to the early 2020s). Concerning the study at large: The transplants that recipients received were multivisceral, liver-intestinal, or isolated intestinal. Donor T cell macrochimerism was defined as a peak of at least 4% donor T cells among recipient peripheral blood mononuclear cells. Rather than being sequenced by the commercial service, samples from three later patients were sequenced in-house on an Illumina MiSeq and processed with MiXCR. All recipients received anti-thymocyte globulin induction followed by maintenance tacrolimus and steroids for approximately 3 years. Alloreactive clones were identified by sequencing pre-transplant mixed lymphocyte reaction products and comparing them with unstimulated pre-transplant donor and recipient T cells. Bulk TCR-beta CDR3 sequencing was used to track graft-versus-host and host-versus-graft alloreactive T cell clones in the graft, circulation and bone marrow after intestinal transplantation. Of the 20 to 30 intestinal transplant recipients enrolled in the cohort, one of whom was a retransplant, 3 patients without pretransplant specimens were excluded. Here is what the overall study found, with its caveats: The relatively low number and heterogeneity of intestinal transplant patients limited the conclusions. Patients with donor T cell macrochimerism had high GvH to HvG T cell clonal ratios in their allografts. GvH clones were found in recipient bone marrow, and some of the GvH clones appeared earlier in ileal mucosa or blood, which is consistent with an intestinal mucosal origin. Early after transplant, declines in HvG clones were associated with peak levels of circulating GvH clones.

Note on this clone: No antigen is known for it. No much larger clone is present one base from it, and per-base qualities are unavailable.

Blood samples were collected up to 4 times in the first month after transplant and then at least monthly when available. The library was prepared using the immunoSEQ multiplex PCR assay. For most patients, genomic DNA was subjected to high-throughput TCR-beta CDR3 sequencing by Adaptive Biotechnologies. Turning to the authors' computational methods: TCR sequencing data for over 15 patients were retrieved from Adaptive's ImmunoSEQ software; three other patients were processed with MiXCR and VDJtools. CDR3 nucleotide sequences shared by donor and recipient were removed because the origin of these sequences could not be assigned. At least 2-fold expansion over unstimulated cells and a minimum CFSE-low frequency of 0.002% (template counts) or 0.001% (read counts) were required for clones to be classified as alloreactive. Mappable clones were those detected in sequenced pre-transplant spleen, lymph node, or MLR CFSE-low populations of the donor or recipient. Cumulative frequency of alloreactive clones was calculated as a percentage of all sequences weighted by copy number. The source is immuneACCESS, and TCRdb retained only in-frame sequences with V and J called. Part of the clones is not carried over; for the studies checked, unresolved V genes explain less than half of this, and the remainder is unexplained. The DNA was the basis for D and trimming; V, J and clone size are from that table. Counted in this sample were over 40,000 clones; 90% to 95% of them appeared once. The ten largest clones take up around 6.3% of the sample.

After removal of 2 bases from V and 4 bases from J, the junction retains 3 bases not matched to a gene. CDR1 LNHDA and CDR2 SQIVND were looked up in the germline V gene (reference sequence). CDR3 length: 16 amino acids, cysteine to phenylalanine. Only the CDR3 part of the read is kept: 48 bases, read in frame from the first base. The receptor was derived from a human patient who received an intestinal transplant, so some T cells may come from the graft donor. The chain is assembled from TRBV19 and TRBJ2-1, and TRBD2 aligns with 12 junction nucleotides. Specimen: PBMCs, collected 786 days after a first intestinal transplant, on the day of a second. The CDR3 reads CASSIRLAGGYNEQFF. The DNA sequence reads TGTGCCAGTAGTATACGGCTAGCGGGAGGGTACAATGAGCAGTTCTTC.